The following is a TCR beta chain sequence with its context. The antigen is not known. TCRdb analysed the reads with MiXCR anew, one entry per CDR3 protein. Among roughly 990,000 distinct CDR3 sequences listed, under 40% were seen once. The data stem from a study of T cell repertoires in cytomegalovirus infection. The wider study: Both a matching HLA type and CMV infection were indicated by public TCR beta signatures. The study, taken as a whole, reports: Clonotypes of TCR beta that were HLA-C-restricted and CMV-specific dominated the ex vivo response.

V lost 0 bases and J lost 6; bases outside the gene matches: 1. Germline values: CDR1 ENHRY, CDR2 SYGVKD. The CDR3 totals 13 residues. This chain uses TRBV10-3 with TRBJ1-1; 7 bases agree with TRBD1. Sequencing was performed on cultured CD8+ T cells from PBMCs, taken from culture after CMV antigen stimulation. This TCR was sampled from a human donor in good health (CMV status not recorded). Some clones in this sample may be carry-over from other donors' samples. This CDR3 reads CAISESGGPEAFF. The CDR3 nucleotides read TGTGCCATCAGTGAGTCAGGGGGCCCTGAAGCTTTCTTT.